There are many counts of the clone carrying this T cell receptor beta chain. V lost 7 bases to trimming and J lost 2 bases, with 12 bases between them. This CDR3 is built from 13 residues. Germline lookup yields CDR1 MNHNS and CDR2 SASEGT. Before thyroid surgery, none of the patients had received any treatment. TCRdb used MiXCR to call clones anew from the PCR reads. The sample lists about 24,000 clones, more than 20% occurring once. The data were taken from a study of metastatic and nonmetastatic thyroid tumors. Whole-study context: Where malignant and benign thyroid patients were concerned, repertoires were compared across blood and tumor or nodule tissue.

The TCR originated in a male donor with papillary thyroid cancer or a benign thyroid nodule (not recorded which). Some clones in this sample may be carry-over from other donors' samples. The rearrangement uses TRBV6-1 and TRBJ2-7; D gene uncertain. Sequenced input: blood. CDR3 amino acids: CASISDYPYEQYF. Here the CDR3 DNA reads TGTGCCAGCATATCAGATTACCCCTACGAGCAGTACTTC.